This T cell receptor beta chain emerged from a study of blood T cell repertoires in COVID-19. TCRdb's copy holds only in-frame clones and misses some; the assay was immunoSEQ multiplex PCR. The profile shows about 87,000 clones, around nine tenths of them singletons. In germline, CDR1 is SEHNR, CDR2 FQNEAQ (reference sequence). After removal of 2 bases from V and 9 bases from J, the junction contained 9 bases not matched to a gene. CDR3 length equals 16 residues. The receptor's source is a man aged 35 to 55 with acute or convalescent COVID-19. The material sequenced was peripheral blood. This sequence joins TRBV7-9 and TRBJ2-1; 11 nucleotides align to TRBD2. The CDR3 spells CASSLSLAGGGGEQFF. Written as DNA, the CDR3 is TGTGCCAGCAGCTTATCTCTAGCGGGAGGCGGGGGTGAGCAGTTCTTC.